Sequencing of this TCR beta chain was carried out in a study of tumor-infiltrating lymphocytes in primary liver carcinoma. The CDR3 is made up of 13 amino acids. Looked up from germline, CDR1 is SGHAT and CDR2 is FQDESV (reference sequence). Priming with a constant-region primer yielded TCR beta cDNA from 450 to 600 ng total RNA. Slightly modified ARM-PCR, run as three nested multiplex PCR rounds, produced the TCR beta libraries. Two initial PCR rounds of around 10 cycles each paired TRBV1-TRBV30 forward primers with a C-beta reverse primer. TCRdb analysed the multiplex PCR reads with MiXCR anew, one entry per CDR3 protein. Among about 84,000 distinct CDR3 sequences listed, around 70% were seen once. As for this clonotype: One junction end does not reproduce the germline sequence, and a read error may be involved.

Scientists recovered RNA and DNA together from approximately 20-30 mg of unsorted bulk tissue. Every single tumor sample held over 75% viable tumor cells. Sequences were obtained from liver tumor tissue from sampling region 1. Regarding subset: tumor region T1, superior pole. This TCR was recovered from a man aged 35 to 55 with primary liver carcinoma and hepatitis B virus infection. The chain couples TRBV11-1 to TRBJ2-1; the D is unclear. The CDR3 sequence is CASRLDRANEQIF. The CDR3 DNA follows: TGTGCCAGCAGATTAGACCGGGCAAATGAGCAGATCTTC.